The T cell receptor beta chain under discussion was sequenced for a study of cytomegalovirus exposure and HLA in healthy donors. This clone was detected a few times. The PCR contained 60 Vbeta and 13 Jbeta primers. Clones were sequenced by immunoSEQ multiplex PCR, and TCRdb holds only the in-frame ones, with some missing. Counted here are about 280,000 clones, roughly 90% occurring once; the ten biggest clones make up roughly 2.1%. Sequencing was performed on PBMCs. The sequence came from a woman under 30 in good health and CMV-seronegative.

In DNA, the CDR3 is TGTGCCACCAGCACTGGTCCGGGGGCCAAAAACATTCAGTACTTC. Amino acid sequence: CATSTGPGAKNIQYF. The J gene is TRBJ2-4, the V gene TRBV15; tentatively, D is TRBD2 (5 bases). With 4 bases removed from V and 1 base from J, the gap between germline ends came to 11 bases. The CDR3 totals 15 residues. Per the germline V gene, CDR1 is LNHNV and CDR2 is YYDKDF (reference sequence).